A selection of T cell receptor beta chains follows, all from one sample in a study of CD8 T cells in Susac syndrome. TCRdb re-analysed the immunoSEQ multiplex PCR reads in MiXCR, keeping a single row per CDR3 protein. Here the sample spans roughly 76,000 distinct CDR3 sequences, 85% to 95% being singletons. The specimen was CD8+ T cells from PBMCs. Receptors originate from a human donor with Susac syndrome. CDR3s include the opening cysteine and the closing phenylalanine or tryptophan. D genes are given only for firm matches. Clone sizes are given selectively: once, few, many, or a class where the clone is expanded.

TRBV5-1,TRBJ2-7,NA,once,CASSLVGSGLFHEQYF,TGCGCCAGCAGCTTGGTGGGTTCTGGCCTCTTCCACGAGCAGTACTTC
TRBV27,TRBJ2-1,TRBD2,NA,CASSLRGGRDEQFF,TGTGCCAGCAGTTTGCGGGGGGGCAGGGATGAGCAGTTCTTC
TRBV4-1,TRBJ1-1,NA,few,CASSPPGANTEAFF,TGCGCCAGCAGCCCTCCTGGGGCCAACACTGAAGCTTTCTTT
TRBV6-2/TRBV6-3,TRBJ1-2,NA,NA,CASRDTGTDKEYGYTF,TGTGCCAGCAGGGACACCGGGACGGACAAGGAGTATGGCTACACCTTC
TRBV13,TRBJ2-5,TRBD1,NA,CASTLRGRETQYF,TGTGCCAGCACCCTAAGGGGGCGAGAGACCCAGTACTTC
TRBV20-1,TRBJ2-5,TRBD1,NA,CSARSGRGLETQYF,TGCAGTGCTAGAAGTGGCAGGGGGTTGGAGACCCAGTACTTC
TRBV12-3/TRBV12-4,TRBJ2-3,NA,NA,CASSLTGVLADTQYF,TGTGCCAGCAGTTTAACGGGGGTACTCGCAGATACGCAGTATTTT
TRBV29-1,TRBJ2-6,NA,NA,CSVTSSGANVLTF,TGCAGCGTGACTAGCTCTGGGGCCAACGTCCTGACTTTC
TRBV6-1,TRBJ2-6,NA,NA,CASSVFLSGGNSGANVLTF,TGTGCCAGCAGTGTATTCCTTTCAGGGGGGAATTCTGGGGCCAACGTCCTGACTTTC
TRBV14,TRBJ2-5,NA,NA,CASSQDLFEETQYF,TGTGCCAGCAGCCAAGATTTATTCGAGGAGACCCAGTACTTC
TRBV10-3,TRBJ2-7,TRBD1,NA,CAISEDRGLYEQYF,TGTGCCATCAGTGAGGACAGGGGATTGTACGAGCAGTACTTC
TRBV20-1,TRBJ1-1,NA,NA,CSAREGGTEAFF,TGCAGTGCTAGAGAGGGGGGCACTGAAGCTTTCTTT
TRBV19,TRBJ2-5,TRBD1,NA,CASTPRTGHQETQYF,TGTGCCAGTACCCCTAGGACAGGACATCAAGAGACCCAGTACTTC
TRBV6-5,TRBJ1-2,NA,NA,CASSSPPDHGYTF,TGTGCCAGCAGTTCTCCCCCCGACCATGGCTACACCTTC
TRBV9,TRBJ1-1,NA,NA,CASSEALNNEAFF,TGTGCCAGCAGTGAGGCTTTGAACAATGAAGCTTTCTTT
TRBV5-1,TRBJ2-5,NA,NA,CASSLTGLGETQYF,TGCGCCAGCAGCTTAACAGGTTTGGGAGAGACCCAGTACTTC
TRBV3-1,TRBJ1-1,NA,NA,CASSQQMNTEAFF,TGTGCCAGCAGCCAACAGATGAACACTGAAGCTTTCTTT
TRBV20-1,TRBJ2-3,NA,NA,CSASSPTTDTQYF,TGCAGTGCTAGTTCGCCTACCACAGATACGCAGTATTTT
TRBV5-1,TRBJ2-5,NA,NA,CASSLKRGTYQETQYF,TGCGCCAGCAGCTTGAAGAGGGGGACGTACCAAGAGACCCAGTACTTC
TRBV7-9,TRBJ2-3,NA,NA,CASSPREATDTQYF,TGTGCCAGCAGCCCTCGAGAAGCGACAGATACGCAGTATTTT